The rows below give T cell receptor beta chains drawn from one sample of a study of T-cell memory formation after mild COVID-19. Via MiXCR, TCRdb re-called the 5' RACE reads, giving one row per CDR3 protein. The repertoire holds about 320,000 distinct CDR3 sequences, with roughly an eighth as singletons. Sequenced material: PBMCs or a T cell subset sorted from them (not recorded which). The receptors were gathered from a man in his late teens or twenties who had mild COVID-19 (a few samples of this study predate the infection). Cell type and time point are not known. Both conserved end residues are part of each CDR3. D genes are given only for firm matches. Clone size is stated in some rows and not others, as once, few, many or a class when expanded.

CSARDVAGGDEQYF | TGCAGTGCTAGAGATGTAGCGGGGGGTGATGAGCAGTACTTC | TRBJ2-7 | TRBV20-1 | - | TRBD2
CASSYGTSGGKGETQYF | TGTGCCAGCAGTTATGGGACTAGCGGGGGGAAGGGAGAGACCCAGTACTTC | TRBJ2-5 | TRBV5-4 | - | TRBD2
CASSPAGGGYEKLFF | TGTGCCAGCAGCCCCGCAGGGGGCGGTTATGAAAAACTGTTTTTT | TRBJ1-4 | TRBV5-4 | few | TRBD1
CASRGSTDTQYF | TGTGCCAGCCGAGGTAGCACAGATACGCAGTATTTT | TRBJ2-3 | TRBV6-5 | many | -
CSARSRGVEAGSQYF | TGCAGTGCTAGGTCCAGGGGGGTTGAGGCGGGGTCGCAGTATTTT | TRBJ2-3 | TRBV20-1 | - | -
CASSYDQGANTGELFF | TGTGCCAGCAGTTACGACCAGGGGGCGAACACCGGGGAGCTGTTTTTT | TRBJ2-2 | TRBV6-5 | - | TRBD1
CASSLSQGLETQYF | TGTGCCAGCAGTTTATCGCAGGGCCTGGAGACCCAGTACTTC | TRBJ2-5 | TRBV28 | few | -
CSARDSKSGNEQFF | TGCAGTGCTAGAGATTCGAAGTCGGGTAATGAGCAGTTCTTC | TRBJ2-1 | TRBV20-1 | - | -
CASSEGQGPGANVLTF | TGTGCCAGCAGTGAGGGACAGGGGCCTGGGGCCAACGTCCTGACTTTC | TRBJ2-6 | TRBV2 | many | TRBD1
CASSNNGDTEAFF | TGTGCCAGCAGCAATAATGGGGACACTGAAGCTTTCTTT | TRBJ1-1 | TRBV7-3 | - | -
CASSYSSGGPYNEQFF | TGTGCCAGCAGTTACTCGTCGGGGGGGCCCTACAATGAGCAGTTCTTC | TRBJ2-1 | TRBV6-5 | - | TRBD2
CSARVQYSNQPQHF | TGCAGTGCTAGAGTCCAGTATAGCAATCAGCCCCAGCATTTT | TRBJ1-5 | TRBV20-1 | - | -
CASSLAGGAYGYTF | TGCGCCAGCAGCTTGGCAGGGGGCGCCTATGGCTACACCTTC | TRBJ1-2 | TRBV5-1 | few | TRBD1
CASSLASLDTQYF | TGTGCCAGCAGCTTAGCTAGCTTAGATACGCAGTATTTT | TRBJ2-3 | TRBV7-2 | many | -
CASLRDSVTDTQYF | TGCGCCAGCCTTCGGGACAGCGTCACAGATACGCAGTATTTT | TRBJ2-3 | TRBV5-1 | many | TRBD1
CASSQDIRQDRGPYFYGYTF | TGTGCCAGCAGCCAAGATATCCGGCAGGACAGGGGGCCTTATTTCTATGGCTACACCTTC | TRBJ1-2 | TRBV4-2 | - | TRBD1
CASSQDGPLGTDTQYF | TGCGCCAGCAGCCAAGATGGTCCCCTTGGCACAGATACGCAGTATTTT | TRBJ2-3 | TRBV4-1 | - | -
CASSYTHPGHKYF | TGTGCCAGCAGTTACACCCATCCCGGACACAAGTATTTT | TRBJ2-3 | TRBV6-5 | - | -
CASSSGRSLEQYF | TGTGCCAGCAGCTCGGGACGGAGCCTTGAGCAGTACTTC | TRBJ2-7 | TRBV7-9 | few | -
CASSWTTGRLGNTIYF | TGTGCCAGCAGCTGGACTACAGGACGATTAGGAAACACCATATATTTT | TRBJ1-3 | TRBV13 | few | -
CSARAYEQFF | TGCAGTGCTAGAGCTTATGAGCAGTTCTTC | TRBJ2-1 | TRBV20-1 | few | -
CASSPSPTNEKLFF | TGTGCCAGCAGCCCGAGCCCAACTAATGAAAAACTGTTTTTT | TRBJ1-4 | TRBV7-8 | - | -
CASTDGGQINSPLHF | TGTGCCAGCACCGATGGGGGACAGATTAATTCACCCCTCCACTTT | TRBJ1-6 | TRBV28 | - | TRBD1
CASSPRGIFGRGKLFF | TGTGCCAGCAGCCCCCGCGGTATTTTTGGGCGGGGAAAACTGTTTTTT | TRBJ1-4 | TRBV14 | - | -
CATSQDNSPLHF | TGTGCCACCAGCCAGGATAATTCACCCCTCCACTTT | TRBJ1-6 | TRBV15 | few | -
CASRKGVLETQYF | TGTGCCAGCAGAAAGGGGGTTCTGGAGACCCAGTACTTC | TRBJ2-5 | TRBV7-8 | - | -
CASSIQGTMSEAFF | TGTGCCAGTAGTATACAGGGGACGATGAGTGAAGCTTTCTTT | TRBJ1-1 | TRBV19 | - | -
CASSYAGGSPLHF | TGTGCCAGCAGCTACGCGGGGGGTTCACCCCTCCACTTT | TRBJ1-6 | TRBV11-2 | few | -
CASSWGPTGANVLTF | TGCGCCAGCAGCTGGGGTCCCACGGGGGCCAACGTCCTGACTTTC | TRBJ2-6 | TRBV5-1 | many | -
CASSPPRGRLQETQYF | TGTGCCAGCTCACCACCGCGGGGACGTCTCCAAGAGACCCAGTACTTC | TRBJ2-5 | TRBV18 | - | -
CASSQELRGAGQETQYF | TGCGCCAGCAGCCAAGAGTTGCGGGGGGCCGGCCAAGAGACCCAGTACTTC | TRBJ2-5 | TRBV4-1 | few | TRBD2
CASSTPSGGTNNEQFF | TGTGCCAGCAGCACCCCGAGCGGGGGCACCAACAATGAGCAGTTCTTC | TRBJ2-1 | TRBV9 | few | TRBD2
CASSLGREGSEAFF | TGTGCCAGCAGCTTGGGCAGGGAGGGCAGTGAAGCTTTCTTT | TRBJ1-1 | TRBV7-3 | few | -
CASTALGYEQYF | TGTGCCAGCACCGCACTAGGCTACGAGCAGTACTTC | TRBJ2-7 | TRBV6-2/TRBV6-3 | few | -
CASSTSGPGYTF | TGTGCCAGCAGCACCTCAGGGCCTGGCTACACCTTC | TRBJ1-2 | TRBV2 | - | -
CASSGDGFSAPETQYF | TGCGCCAGCAGTGGAGACGGGTTCTCTGCGCCCGAGACCCAGTACTTC | TRBJ2-5 | TRBV4-1 | many | -
CASSLALTRYEQFF | TGTGCCAGCAGCTTAGCGCTAACGAGGTATGAGCAGTTCTTC | TRBJ2-1 | TRBV7-2 | - | -
CASSSRSFSTSVIDTQYF | TGTGCCAGCAGCTCTAGGTCGTTCTCGACTAGTGTGATAGATACGCAGTATTTT | TRBJ2-3 | TRBV7-2 | few | -
CSARGDLFSNEQFF | TGCAGTGCCCGAGGGGACCTTTTCTCCAATGAGCAGTTCTTC | TRBJ2-1 | TRBV20-1 | - | -
CASSLSRASTEAFF | TGTGCCAGCAGCTTGAGTAGGGCCTCCACTGAAGCTTTCTTT | TRBJ1-1 | TRBV5-6 | few | -
CASSPNRNSGNTIYF | TGTGCCAGCTCCCCGAACAGGAACTCTGGAAACACCATATATTTT | TRBJ1-3 | TRBV18 | - | -
CASSFAGTSGETQYF | TGCGCCAGCAGCTTCGCGGGGACGAGCGGAGAGACCCAGTACTTC | TRBJ2-5 | TRBV5-1 | few | -